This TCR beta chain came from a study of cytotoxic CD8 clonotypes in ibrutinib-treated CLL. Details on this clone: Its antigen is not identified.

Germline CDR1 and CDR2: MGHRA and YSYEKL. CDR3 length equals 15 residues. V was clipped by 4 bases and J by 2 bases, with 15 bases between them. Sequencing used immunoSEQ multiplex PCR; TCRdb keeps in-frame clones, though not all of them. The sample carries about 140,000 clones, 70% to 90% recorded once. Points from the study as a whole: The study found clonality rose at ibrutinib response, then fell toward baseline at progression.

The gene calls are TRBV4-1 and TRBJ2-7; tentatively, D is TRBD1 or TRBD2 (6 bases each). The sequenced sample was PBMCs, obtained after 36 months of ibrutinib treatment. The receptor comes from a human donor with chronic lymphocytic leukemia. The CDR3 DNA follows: TGCGCCAGCAGCCGGCAAACTGGGGGGCCCTACGAGCAGTACTTC. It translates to CASSRQTGGPYEQYF.